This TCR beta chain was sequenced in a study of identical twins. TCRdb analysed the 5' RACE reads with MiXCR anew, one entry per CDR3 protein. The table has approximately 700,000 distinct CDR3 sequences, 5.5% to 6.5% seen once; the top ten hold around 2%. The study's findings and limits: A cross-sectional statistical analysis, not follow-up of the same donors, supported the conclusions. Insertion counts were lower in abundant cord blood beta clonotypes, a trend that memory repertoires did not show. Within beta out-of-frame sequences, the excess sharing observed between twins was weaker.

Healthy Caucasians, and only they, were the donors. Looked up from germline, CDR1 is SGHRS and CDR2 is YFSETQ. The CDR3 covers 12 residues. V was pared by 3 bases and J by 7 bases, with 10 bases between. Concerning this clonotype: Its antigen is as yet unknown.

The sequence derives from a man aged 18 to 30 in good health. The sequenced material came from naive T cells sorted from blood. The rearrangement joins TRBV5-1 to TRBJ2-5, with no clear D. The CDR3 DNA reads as TGCGCCAGCAGCTGGGTCAGGTCGACCCAGTACTTC. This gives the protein CASSWVRSTQYF.